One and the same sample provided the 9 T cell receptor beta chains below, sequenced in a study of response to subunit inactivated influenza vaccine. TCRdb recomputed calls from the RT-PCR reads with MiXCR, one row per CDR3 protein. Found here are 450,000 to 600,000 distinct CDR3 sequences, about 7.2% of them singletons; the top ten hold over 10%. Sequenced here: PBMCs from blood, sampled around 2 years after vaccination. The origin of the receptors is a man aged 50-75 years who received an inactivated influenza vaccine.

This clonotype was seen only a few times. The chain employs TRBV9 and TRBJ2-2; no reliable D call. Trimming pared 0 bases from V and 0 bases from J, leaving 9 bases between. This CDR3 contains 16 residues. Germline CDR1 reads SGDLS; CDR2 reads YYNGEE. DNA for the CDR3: TGTGCCAGCAGCGTAGGGGCAGGAGCGAACACCGGGGAGCTGTTTTTT. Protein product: CASSVGAGANTGELFF.

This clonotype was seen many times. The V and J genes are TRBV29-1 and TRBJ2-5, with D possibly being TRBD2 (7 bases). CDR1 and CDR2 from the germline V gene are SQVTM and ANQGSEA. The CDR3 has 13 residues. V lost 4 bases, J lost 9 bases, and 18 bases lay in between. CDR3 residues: CSVADNEGGAQYF. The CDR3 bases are TGCAGCGTTGCCGATAACGAGGGGGGGGCCCAGTACTTC. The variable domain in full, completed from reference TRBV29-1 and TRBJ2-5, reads SAVISQKPSRDICQRGTSLTIQCQVDSQVTMMFWYRQQPGQSLTLIATANQGSEATYESGFVIDKFPISRPNLTFSTLTVSNMSPEDSSIYLCSVADNEGGAQYFGPGTRLLVL.

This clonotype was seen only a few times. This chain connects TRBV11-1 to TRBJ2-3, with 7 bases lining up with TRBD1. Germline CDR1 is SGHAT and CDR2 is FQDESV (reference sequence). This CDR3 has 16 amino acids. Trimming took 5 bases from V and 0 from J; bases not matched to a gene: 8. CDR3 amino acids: CASSPRGLRSTDTQYF. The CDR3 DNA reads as TGTGCCAGCAGCCCGAGGGGGCTCCGTAGCACAGATACGCAGTATTTT.

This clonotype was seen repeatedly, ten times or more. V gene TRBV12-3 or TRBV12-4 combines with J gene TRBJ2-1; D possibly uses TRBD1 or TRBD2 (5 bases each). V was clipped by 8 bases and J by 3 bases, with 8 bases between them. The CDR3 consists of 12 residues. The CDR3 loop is CASGGFYNEQFF. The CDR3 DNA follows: TGTGCCAGCGGGGGTTTCTACAATGAGCAGTTCTTC.

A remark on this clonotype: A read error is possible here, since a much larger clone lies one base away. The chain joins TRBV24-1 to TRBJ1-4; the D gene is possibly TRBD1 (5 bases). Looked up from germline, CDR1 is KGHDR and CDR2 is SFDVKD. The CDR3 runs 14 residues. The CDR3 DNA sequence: TGTGTCACCAGTGATTCAGGGATAAATGAAAAACTGTTTTTT. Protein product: CVTSDSGINEKLFF.

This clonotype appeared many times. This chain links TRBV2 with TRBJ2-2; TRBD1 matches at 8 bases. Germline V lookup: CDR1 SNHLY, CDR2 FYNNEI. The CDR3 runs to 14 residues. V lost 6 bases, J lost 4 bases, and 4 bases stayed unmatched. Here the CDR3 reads CASSWTGSTGELFF. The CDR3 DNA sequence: TGTGCCAGCAGCTGGACAGGGAGCACCGGGGAGCTGTTTTTT.

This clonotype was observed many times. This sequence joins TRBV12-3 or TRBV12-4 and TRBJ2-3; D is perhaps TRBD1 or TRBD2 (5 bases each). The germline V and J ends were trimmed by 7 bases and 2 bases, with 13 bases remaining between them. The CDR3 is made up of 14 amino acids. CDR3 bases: TGTGCCAGCACCCGGGGCGGAGTCACAGATACGCAGTATTTT. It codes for CASTRGGVTDTQYF.

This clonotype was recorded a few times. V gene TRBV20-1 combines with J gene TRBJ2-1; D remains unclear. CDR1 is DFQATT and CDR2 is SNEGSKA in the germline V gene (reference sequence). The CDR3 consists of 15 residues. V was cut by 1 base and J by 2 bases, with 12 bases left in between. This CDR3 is CSARGARATYNEQFF. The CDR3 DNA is TGCAGTGCTAGAGGGGCACGCGCGACCTACAATGAGCAGTTCTTC.

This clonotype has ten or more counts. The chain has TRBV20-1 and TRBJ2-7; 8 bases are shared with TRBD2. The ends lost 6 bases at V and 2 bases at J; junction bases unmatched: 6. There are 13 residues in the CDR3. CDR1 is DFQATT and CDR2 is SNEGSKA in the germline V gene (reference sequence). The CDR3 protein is CSAKTGGPYEQYF. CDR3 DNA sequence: TGCAGTGCCAAGACGGGAGGGCCCTACGAGCAGTACTTC.